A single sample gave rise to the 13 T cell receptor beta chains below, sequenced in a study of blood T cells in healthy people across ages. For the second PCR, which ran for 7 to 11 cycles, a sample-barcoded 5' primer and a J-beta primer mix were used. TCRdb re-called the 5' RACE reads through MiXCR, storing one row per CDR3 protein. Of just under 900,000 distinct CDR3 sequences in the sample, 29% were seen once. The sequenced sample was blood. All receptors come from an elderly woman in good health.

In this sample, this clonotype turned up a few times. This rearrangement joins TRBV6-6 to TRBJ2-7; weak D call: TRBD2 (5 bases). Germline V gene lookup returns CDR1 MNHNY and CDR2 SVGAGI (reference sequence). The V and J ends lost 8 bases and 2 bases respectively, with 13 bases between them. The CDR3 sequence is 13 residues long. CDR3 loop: CASAKEAAYEQYF. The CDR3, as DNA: TGTGCCAGCGCAAAGGAGGCAGCCTACGAGCAGTACTTC.

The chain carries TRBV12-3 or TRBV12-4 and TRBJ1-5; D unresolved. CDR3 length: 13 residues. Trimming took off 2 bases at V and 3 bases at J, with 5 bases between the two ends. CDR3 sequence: CASSLQINQPQHF. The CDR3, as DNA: TGTGCCAGCAGTTTACAGATCAATCAGCCCCAGCATTTT.

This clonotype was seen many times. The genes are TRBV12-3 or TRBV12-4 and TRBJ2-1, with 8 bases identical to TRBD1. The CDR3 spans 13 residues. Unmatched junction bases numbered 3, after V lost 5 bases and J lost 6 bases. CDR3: CASSRTGPNEQFF. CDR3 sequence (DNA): TGTGCCAGCAGTCGGACAGGGCCCAATGAGCAGTTCTTC.

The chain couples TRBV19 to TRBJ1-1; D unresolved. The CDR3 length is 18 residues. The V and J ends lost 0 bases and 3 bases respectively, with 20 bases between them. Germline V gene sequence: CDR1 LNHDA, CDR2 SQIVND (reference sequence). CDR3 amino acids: CASSIEVGKRAAYTEAFF. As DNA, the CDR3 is TGTGCCAGTAGTATAGAAGTAGGGAAAAGGGCTGCCTACACTGAAGCTTTCTTT.

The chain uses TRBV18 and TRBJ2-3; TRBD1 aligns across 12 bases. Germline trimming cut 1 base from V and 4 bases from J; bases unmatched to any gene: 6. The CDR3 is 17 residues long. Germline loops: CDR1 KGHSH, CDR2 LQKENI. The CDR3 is CASSPRGQGAGADTQYF. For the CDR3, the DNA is TGTGCCAGCTCACCACGGGGACAGGGGGCCGGCGCAGATACGCAGTATTTT.

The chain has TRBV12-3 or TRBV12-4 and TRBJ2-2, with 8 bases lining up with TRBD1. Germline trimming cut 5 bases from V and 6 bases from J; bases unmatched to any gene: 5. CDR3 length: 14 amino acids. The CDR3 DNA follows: TGTGCCAGCAGTACAGGGGGAGGCTCCGGGGAGCTGTTTTTT. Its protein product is CASSTGGGSGELFF.

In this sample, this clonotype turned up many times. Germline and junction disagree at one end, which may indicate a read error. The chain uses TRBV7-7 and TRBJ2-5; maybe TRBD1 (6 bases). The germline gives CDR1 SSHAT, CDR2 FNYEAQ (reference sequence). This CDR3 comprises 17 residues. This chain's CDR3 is CASSRGRDNTHQETQYF. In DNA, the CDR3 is TGTGCTAGCAGCCGCGGCAGGGACAATACCCACCAAGAGACCCAGTACTTC.

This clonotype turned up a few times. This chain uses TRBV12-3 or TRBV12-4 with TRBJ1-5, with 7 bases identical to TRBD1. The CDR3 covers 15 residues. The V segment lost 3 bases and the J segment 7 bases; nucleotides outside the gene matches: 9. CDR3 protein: CASSLKTGAGQPQHF. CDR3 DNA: TGTGCCAGCAGTTTGAAAACAGGGGCGGGGCAGCCCCAGCATTTT.

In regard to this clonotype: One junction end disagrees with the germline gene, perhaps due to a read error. The CDR3 DNA is TGTGCCAGCAGCTTAGCGATGACCTACGGGCAGTACTTC. Translating gives CASSLAMTYGQYF. The chain is built from TRBV7-2 and TRBJ2-7; D unclear. This CDR3 has 13 residues. Per germline, CDR1 SGHTA and CDR2 FQGNSA. Using reference TRBV7-2 and TRBJ2-7 for the parts outside the CDR3, the full variable domain is GAGVSQSPSNKVTEKGKDVELRCDPISGHTALYWYRQSLGQGLEFLIYFQGNSAPDKSGLPSDRFSAERTGGSVSTLTIQRTQQEDSAVYLCASSLAMTYGQYFGPGTRLTVT.

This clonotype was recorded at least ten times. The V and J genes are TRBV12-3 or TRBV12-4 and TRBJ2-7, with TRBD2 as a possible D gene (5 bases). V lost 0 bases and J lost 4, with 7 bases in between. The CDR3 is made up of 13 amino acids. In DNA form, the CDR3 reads TGTGCCAGCAGTTTAGCGGGCGGGTACGAGCAGTACTTC. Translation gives CASSLAGGYEQYF.

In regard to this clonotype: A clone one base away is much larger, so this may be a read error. CDR3 nucleotides: TGTGCCAGTTCAGGGAAGGGGCCTCAGCCCCACCATTTT. It specifies CASSGKGPQPHHF. The V and J genes are TRBV7-2 and TRBJ1-5, with a tentative D call TRBD1 (5 bases). This CDR3 contains 13 residues. Germline CDR1 is SGHTA and CDR2 is FQGNSA.

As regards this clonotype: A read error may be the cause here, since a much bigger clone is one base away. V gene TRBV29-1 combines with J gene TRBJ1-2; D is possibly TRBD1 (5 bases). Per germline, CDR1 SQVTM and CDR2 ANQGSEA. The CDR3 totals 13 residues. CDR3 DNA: TGCAGCGTAGGGACGGGCGCTAACTATAGCTACACCTTC. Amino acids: CSVGTGANYSYTF.

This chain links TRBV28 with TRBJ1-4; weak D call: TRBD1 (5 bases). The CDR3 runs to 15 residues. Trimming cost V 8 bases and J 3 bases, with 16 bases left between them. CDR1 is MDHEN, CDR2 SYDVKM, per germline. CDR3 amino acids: CASHLLGASNEKLFF. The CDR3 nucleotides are TGTGCCAGCCACCTCTTAGGGGCCTCTAATGAAAAACTGTTTTTT.